This TCR beta chain was captured by sequencing in a study of T cells after yellow fever vaccination. Study details: Among memory cells, EM, EMRA, CM and Tscm subsets were sorted using CD3, CD45RA, CCR7 and CD95. Low-cell-number fractions were prepared with SMART-Seq v4 Ultra Low Input.

V was clipped by 2 bases and J by 6 bases; unmatched bases: 3. The germline V gene encodes CDR1 DFQATT and CDR2 SNEGSKA (reference sequence). The CDR3 is 15 residues long. Study outcomes and limitations: After the booster, roughly 96% of CD4 and 75% to 90% of CD8 primary-response clones were re-detected.

MiXCR, applied by TCRdb to the 5' RACE reads, yields one record per CDR3 protein. Of 35,000 to 55,000 distinct CDR3 sequences listed, around 6.8% are singletons. The receptor was derived from a man aged 25-40 years who received the YFV17D yellow fever vaccine. Here the sequenced sample was PBMCs, either bulk or a sorted T-cell subset (CD4+, CD8+, memory, or dextramer-sorted; not recorded which), taken 45 days after the yellow fever booster vaccination. The V gene is TRBV20-1, the J gene TRBJ2-3; 15 nucleotides agree with TRBD2. In DNA form, the CDR3 reads TGCAGTGCTAGATCCGGGACTAGCGGGAGGGATACGCAGTATTTT. Encoded protein: CSARSGTSGRDTQYF.